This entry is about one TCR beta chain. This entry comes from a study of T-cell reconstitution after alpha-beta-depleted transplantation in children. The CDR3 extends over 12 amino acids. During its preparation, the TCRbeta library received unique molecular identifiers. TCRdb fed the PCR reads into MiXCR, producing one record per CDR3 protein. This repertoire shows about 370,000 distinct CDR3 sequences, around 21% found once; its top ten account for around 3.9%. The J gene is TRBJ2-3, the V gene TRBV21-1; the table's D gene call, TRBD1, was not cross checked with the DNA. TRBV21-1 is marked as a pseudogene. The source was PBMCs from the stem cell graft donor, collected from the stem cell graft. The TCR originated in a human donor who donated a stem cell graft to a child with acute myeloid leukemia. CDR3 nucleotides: TGTGCCAGCAGCTCAAACACAGGGGGTGAGGATTTT. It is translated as CASSSNTGGEDF.